These T cell receptor beta chains were read from a single sample in a study of shared clonotypes between healthy human individuals. Profiled with immunoSEQ multiplex PCR; TCRdb holds only in-frame clones, not every one. The data show millions of clones, less than 95% seen once. Sequencing input: naive CD8+ T cells sorted from blood. These receptors all come from a man aged 18-30 years in good health. Both conserved end residues are part of each CDR3. The D gene is left open where the match is weak. Clone size is stated in some rows and not others, as once, few, many or a class when expanded.

TRBJ2-5 | - | TRBD2 | TRBV2 | CASDRLAAQETQYF | TGTGCCAGCGATCGACTAGCGGCTCAAGAGACCCAGTACTTC
TRBJ2-7 | once | - | TRBV28 | CASSQGPGEAYEQYF | TGTGCCAGCAGCCAAGGACCCGGTGAGGCTTACGAGCAGTACTTC
TRBJ2-7 | - | - | TRBV2 | CASKMGALYEQYF | TGTGCCAGCAAGATGGGAGCCCTCTACGAGCAGTACTTC
TRBJ1-1 | - | TRBD1 | TRBV27 | CASSWGQRTEAFF | TGTGCCAGCAGTTGGGGACAGAGAACTGAAGCTTTCTTT
TRBJ1-4 | - | TRBD1 | TRBV2 | CASSDGGVAGTGSNEKLFF | TGTGCCAGCAGTGATGGGGGGGTGGCCGGGACAGGGTCTAATGAAAAACTGTTTTTT
TRBJ1-5 | - | - | TRBV4-1 | CASSQSQGVQPQHF | TGCGCCAGCAGCCAAAGTCAGGGAGTTCAGCCCCAGCATTTT
TRBJ1-1 | once | TRBD1 | TRBV6-6 | CASSYSGQGETEAFF | TGTGCCAGCAGTTACTCGGGACAGGGGGAGACTGAAGCTTTCTTT
TRBJ2-6 | - | - | TRBV4-1 | CASNSGANVLTF | TGCGCCAGTAACTCTGGGGCCAACGTCCTGACTTTC
TRBJ1-5 | - | TRBD1 | TRBV5-6 | CASSLVRDRVGNQPQHF | TGTGCCAGCAGCTTGGTAAGGGACAGGGTAGGCAATCAGCCCCAGCATTTT
TRBJ1-1 | - | - | TRBV5-6 | CASSFSMNTEAFF | TGTGCCAGCAGCTTTTCCATGAACACTGAAGCTTTCTTT
TRBJ1-1 | - | - | TRBV4-1 | CASSPRGGSGMNTEAFF | TGCGCCAGCAGCCCCCGAGGTGGTTCAGGGATGAACACTGAAGCTTTCTTT
TRBJ2-3 | - | TRBD1 | TRBV5-1 | CASSPGTGEIVISTDTQYF | TGCGCCAGCAGCCCCGGGACAGGGGAGATTGTTATAAGCACAGATACGCAGTATTTT
TRBJ1-2 | - | - | TRBV9 | CASSVDVSEQGLWRGGYTF | TGTGCCAGCAGCGTAGACGTGTCGGAACAGGGCCTTTGGCGAGGTGGCTACACCTTC
TRBJ1-1 | - | TRBD1 | TRBV30 | CALQGRTEAFF | TGTGCCTTACAGGGGAGGACTGAAGCTTTCTTT
TRBJ1-5 | few | TRBD1 | TRBV6-6 | CASSLYRGNEQPQHF | TGTGCCAGCAGTTTGTACAGGGGAAACGAACAGCCCCAGCATTTT
TRBJ2-5 | - | - | TRBV11-2 | CASSLEIGVQETQYF | TGTGCCAGCAGCTTAGAGATCGGCGTACAAGAGACCCAGTACTTC
TRBJ2-1 | - | TRBD2 | TRBV19 | CASSIALAGSYNEQFF | TGTGCCAGTAGTATCGCCTTAGCGGGGTCCTACAATGAGCAGTTCTTC
TRBJ2-5 | - | - | TRBV4-1 | CASSQERPGSAVAGTQYF | TGCGCCAGCAGCCAAGAGAGGCCGGGCTCCGCGGTTGCAGGGACCCAGTACTTC
TRBJ2-3 | - | - | TRBV27 | CASSLGTLTDTQYF | TGTGCCAGCAGTTTGGGGACCCTCACAGATACGCAGTATTTT
TRBJ2-3 | - | TRBD2 | TRBV27 | CASSPEPGLAGLFRTDTQYF | TGTGCCAGCAGTCCCGAGCCGGGACTAGCGGGCCTGTTTCGCACAGATACGCAGTATTTT
TRBJ2-7 | - | TRBD1 | TRBV7-9 | CASSPTGQGAMDSYEQYF | TGTGCCAGCAGCCCCACCGGACAGGGGGCCATGGACTCCTACGAGCAGTACTTC
TRBJ2-7 | - | TRBD2 | TRBV10-3 | CAISGPGLAGAYSYEQYF | TGTGCCATCAGTGGCCCCGGACTAGCGGGAGCTTACTCCTACGAGCAGTACTTC
TRBJ1-5 | - | - | TRBV6-5 | CASSYSVYDRQPQHF | TGTGCCAGCAGTTACTCCGTCTATGACAGGCAGCCCCAGCATTTT
TRBJ2-3 | - | - | TRBV2 | CASSQSRGVGTDTQYF | TGTGCCAGCAGTCAGAGTCGAGGTGTGGGCACAGATACGCAGTATTTT
TRBJ2-3 | - | TRBD2 | TRBV7-9 | CASSLSSLAGVATDTQYF | TGTGCCAGCAGCTTATCTTCCCTAGCGGGAGTAGCTACAGATACGCAGTATTTT
TRBJ2-7 | - | - | TRBV28 | CASSSPSGNEQYF | TGTGCCAGCAGTTCCCCTTCCGGGAATGAGCAGTACTTC
TRBJ2-5 | - | TRBD2 | TRBV10-3 | CAISGTSVETQYF | TGTGCCATCAGTGGGACTAGCGTTGAGACCCAGTACTTC
TRBJ1-2 | - | - | TRBV7-9 | CASSSTEQSYGYTF | TGTGCCAGCAGCTCAACGGAACAGAGCTATGGCTACACCTTC
TRBJ2-4 | - | TRBD1 | TRBV10-3 | CAISEGQEKNIQYF | TGTGCCATCAGTGAGGGACAGGAAAAAAACATTCAGTACTTC
TRBJ1-2 | - | - | TRBV5-4 | CASSPFKFAGYTF | TGTGCCAGCAGCCCCTTTAAGTTTGCTGGCTACACCTTC
TRBJ1-5 | once | - | TRBV5-6 | CASRALGGMHF | TGTGCCAGCAGAGCGTTGGGGGGCATGCATTTT
TRBJ2-5 | - | - | TRBV7-9 | CASSLSLRDQETQYF | TGTGCCAGCAGCTTAAGTTTGCGGGACCAAGAGACCCAGTACTTC
TRBJ2-7 | - | - | TRBV5-8 | CASSFTGPYEQYF | TGTGCCAGCAGCTTCACAGGGCCCTACGAGCAGTACTTC
TRBJ1-1 | - | - | TRBV18 | CASSSPFTEAFF | TGTGCCAGCTCATCCCCCTTCACTGAAGCTTTCTTT
TRBJ1-2 | - | TRBD1 | TRBV10-3 | CAIRNRGSDYGYTF | TGTGCCATCAGGAACAGGGGAAGCGACTATGGCTACACCTTC
TRBJ2-1 | - | TRBD2 | TRBV10-1 | CASRGLAGEAQFF | TGCGCCAGCAGAGGTCTAGCGGGGGAAGCACAGTTCTTC
TRBJ2-5 | - | - | TRBV27 | CASSSTLRVGETQYF | TGTGCCAGCAGTTCCACCCTTAGGGTGGGAGAGACCCAGTACTTC
TRBJ2-1 | - | - | TRBV10-3 | CAISAWGPYNEQFF | TGTGCCATCAGTGCTTGGGGACCCTACAATGAGCAGTTCTTC
TRBJ2-7 | - | - | TRBV6-5 | CASRDPGFPYEQYF | TGTGCCAGCAGGGACCCAGGGTTCCCCTACGAGCAGTACTTC
TRBJ2-5 | few | - | TRBV5-4 | CASSLEAETQYF | TGTGCCAGCAGCTTGGAGGCAGAGACCCAGTACTTC
TRBJ2-7 | - | TRBD2 | TRBV5-8 | CASSYSPSGRIEQYF | TGTGCCAGCAGCTACTCCCCTAGCGGGAGAATCGAGCAGTACTTC
TRBJ1-4 | - | TRBD1 | TRBV9 | CASSPGQGSNEKLFF | TGTGCCAGCAGCCCTGGACAGGGGTCTAATGAAAAACTGTTTTTT
TRBJ2-2 | - | - | TRBV11-3 | CASQGRNTGELFF | TGTGCCAGCCAGGGGAGGAACACCGGGGAGCTGTTTTTT
TRBJ2-3 | - | TRBD2 | TRBV4-1 | CASSQAVASGSSDTQYF | TGCGCCAGCAGCCAAGCGGTTGCTAGCGGGAGTTCAGATACGCAGTATTTT
TRBJ1-6 | - | TRBD1 | TRBV27 | CASSLRQGESYNSPLHF | TGTGCCAGCAGTTTACGACAGGGGGAGTCCTATAATTCACCCCTCCACTTT
TRBJ2-7 | - | TRBD2 | TRBV15 | CATSKEGRLAEQYF | TGTGCCACCAGCAAAGAGGGGCGACTAGCCGAGCAGTACTTC
TRBJ2-7 | - | TRBD1 | TRBV4-1 | CASSRRDSSLDEQYF | TGCGCCAGCAGCCGCCGGGACAGTTCATTAGACGAGCAGTACTTC
TRBJ2-7 | - | TRBD2 | TRBV2 | CASSDWEGDSYEQYF | TGTGCCAGCAGTGATTGGGAGGGCGACTCCTACGAGCAGTACTTC
TRBJ2-5 | few | - | TRBV4-1 | CASSQDELGQAQYF | TGCGCCAGCAGCCAAGATGAACTTGGGCAGGCCCAGTACTTC
TRBJ1-1 | - | - | TRBV5-1 | CASSLYNSLNTEAFF | TGCGCCAGCAGCTTGTACAACAGCTTGAACACTGAAGCTTTCTTT
TRBJ1-2 | - | - | TRBV13 | CASSQDNLYGYTF | TGTGCCAGCAGCCAGGACAACCTCTATGGCTACACCTTC
TRBJ1-2 | - | - | TRBV27 | CASSEIQGNYGYTF | TGTGCCAGCAGTGAAATCCAGGGGAACTATGGCTACACCTTC
TRBJ2-2 | - | - | TRBV6-6 | CASSYLVGPSTGELFF | TGTGCCAGCAGTTACTTAGTCGGTCCCAGCACCGGGGAGCTGTTTTTT
TRBJ2-1 | - | TRBD2 | TRBV11-3 | CASSSKLAGNNEQFF | TGTGCCAGCAGCTCCAAACTAGCGGGGAACAATGAGCAGTTCTTC